One sample yielded the 19 T cell receptor beta chains listed below, sequenced in a study of blood T cell repertoires in COVID-19. TCRdb keeps only in-frame clones here, not all; method: immunoSEQ multiplex PCR. This table holds about 100,000 clones, less than 90% found once. The sequenced sample was peripheral blood. The source is a human donor in a cohort sampled during active COVID-19.

V and J are TRBV11-1 and TRBJ2-7; 8 nucleotides line up with TRBD1. The V segment lost 4 bases and the J segment 3 bases; nucleotides outside the gene matches: 8. The CDR3 contains 15 residues. Germline V gene sequence: CDR1 SGHAT, CDR2 FQDESV (reference sequence). The CDR3 DNA reads as TGTGCCAGCAGCTCCTACACAGGGGGTGGCTACGAGCAGTACTTC. Translated: CASSSYTGGGYEQYF.

V gene TRBV9 combines with J gene TRBJ1-1; 11 positions match TRBD1. The CDR3 extends over 16 amino acids. J was trimmed by 11 bases and V by 3 bases; bases with no gene match: 15. Looked up from germline, CDR1 is SGDLS and CDR2 is YYNGEE. This CDR3 reads CASSAFAGQGASGAFF. CDR3 nucleotide sequence: TGTGCCAGCAGCGCCTTTGCCGGACAGGGGGCGTCCGGGGCTTTCTTT.

In its sample, this clone was seen a few times. The genes are TRBV6-6 and TRBJ1-1, with 12 bases aligning to TRBD1. V lost 5 bases, J lost 5 bases, and 6 bases stayed unmatched. The CDR3 contains 15 residues. CDR1 and CDR2 from the germline V gene are MNHNY and SVGAGI (reference sequence). This CDR3 is CASSLGQGAWTEAFF. The CDR3 bases are TGTGCCAGCAGTCTGGGACAGGGGGCCTGGACTGAAGCTTTCTTT.

As for this clone: This CDR3 is also generated by other DNA sequences in the sample. This chain uses TRBV18 with TRBJ2-7; the D gene is possibly TRBD2 (6 bases). Germline assignment: CDR1 KGHSH and CDR2 LQKENI. Trimming removed 0 bases at V and 2 bases at J, with 11 bases between. This CDR3 has 15 residues. Here the CDR3 reads CASSPPTSLAYEQYF. Written as DNA, the CDR3 is TGTGCCAGCTCACCACCGACTAGTCTTGCCTACGAGCAGTACTTC.

The chain links TRBV7-9 to TRBJ2-3; D call uncertain. The CDR3 consists of 12 residues. CDR1 and CDR2 (germline): SEHNR, FQNEAQ (reference sequence). The V and J ends lost 4 bases and 3 bases respectively, with 5 bases between them. Written as DNA, the CDR3 is TGTGCCAGCAGCTCCCAAACAGATACGCAGTATTTT. Encoded protein: CASSSQTDTQYF.

The rearrangement uses TRBV7-3 and TRBJ1-5, with 10 bases lining up with TRBD1. Trimming at V came to 5 bases and at J to 6 bases, leaving 7 bases not matched to a gene. The CDR3 covers 15 residues. CDR1 is SGHTA, CDR2 FQGTGA, per germline. CDR3 DNA: TGTGCCAGCAGCCCAGGGACAGGGGAGATTCAGCCCCAGCATTTT. Amino acids: CASSPGTGEIQPQHF.

This chain connects TRBV3-1 (or the pseudogene TRBV3-2) to TRBJ1-1; weak D call: TRBD1 (5 bases). This CDR3 region has 14 residues. Trimming left V 1 base short and J 2 bases short, with 8 bases between. Germline lookup yields CDR1 LGHDT and CDR2 YNNKEL (reference sequence). CDR3: CASSQAGSNTEAFF. The CDR3 DNA reads as TGTGCCAGCAGCCAAGCAGGGTCAAACACTGAAGCTTTCTTT.

The rearrangement joins TRBV15 to TRBJ2-1; 11 nucleotides line up with TRBD2. Germline loops: CDR1 LNHNV, CDR2 YYDKDF (reference sequence). V trimming: 4 bases; J trimming: 4 bases; junction bases outside the gene matches: 6. The CDR3 is 16 amino acids. In nucleotides, the CDR3 is TGTGCCACCAGCATTAGCGGGAGGGCCGCTTACAATGAGCAGTTCTTC. Translating it yields CATSISGRAAYNEQFF.

This chain uses TRBV4-3 with TRBJ2-2; D is ambiguous. Germline CDR1 and CDR2: LGHNA and YSLEER. The V gene lost 0 bases and the J gene lost 4 bases, with 18 bases spanning the gap. The CDR3 length is 18 residues. The CDR3 nucleotides are TGCGCCAGCAGCCAAGAAAGGTGGCAGCCCCGAGGCACCGGGGAGCTGTTTTTT. As protein: CASSQERWQPRGTGELFF.

The chain couples TRBV6-5 to TRBJ1-2, with D uncertain. The V gene lost 6 bases and the J gene lost 4 bases, with 18 bases spanning the gap. The length of the CDR3 is 15 residues. CDR1 and CDR2 from the germline V gene are MNHEY and SVGAGI. The CDR3 sequence: CASSPGLGAGYGYTF. The CDR3 bases are TGTGCCAGCAGCCCCGGACTTGGAGCGGGCTATGGCTACACCTTC.

The J gene is TRBJ1-1, the V gene TRBV28, with D possibly being TRBD1 (5 bases). The V end was cut by 5 bases, the J end by 0 bases, with 16 bases between. CDR3 length equals 16 residues. CDR1 and CDR2 (germline): MDHEN, SYDVKM. CDR3 amino acids: CASSLSLTEMNTEAFF. In nucleotides, the CDR3 is TGTGCCAGCAGTCTCTCCTTGACAGAAATGAACACTGAAGCTTTCTTT.

This chain links TRBV27 with TRBJ1-2; D is perhaps TRBD1 (6 bases). Germline assignment: CDR1 MNHEY and CDR2 SMNVEV (reference sequence). Between the trimmed V and J ends, which lost 3 bases and 7 bases, there was a span of 18 bases. The CDR3 consists of 15 residues. CDR3 protein: CASSLRDNRQGGYTF. The CDR3 bases are TGTGCCAGCAGTTTGAGGGACAACAGGCAGGGTGGCTACACCTTC.

This chain uses TRBV4-1 with TRBJ2-7, with 7 bases aligning to TRBD2. V was clipped by 4 bases and J by 2 bases; unmatched bases: 17. The germline CDR1 and CDR2 sequences are MGHRA and YSYEKL. CDR3 length: 18 residues. The CDR3 DNA follows: TGCGCCAGCAGCCTTGGTCCCTCCCTTCTAGCGGCCGCCTACGAGCAGTACTTC. This encodes CASSLGPSLLAAAYEQYF.

V usage is TRBV5-4 and J usage is TRBJ2-2; TRBD2 aligns across 7 bases. The CDR3 has 16 residues. Germline trimming cut 6 bases from V and 3 bases from J; bases unmatched to any gene: 11. Germline CDR1 and CDR2: SGHNT and YYREEE (reference sequence). The CDR3 DNA reads as TGTGCCAGCATGAGTAGCGGCGGGAGTTACACCGGGGAGCTGTTTTTT. Protein product: CASMSSGGSYTGELFF.

This clone was detected only a few times. V usage is TRBV3-1 (or the pseudogene TRBV3-2) and J usage is TRBJ1-6; no clear D. Germline-derived CDR1 and CDR2 are LGHDT and YNNKEL (reference sequence). This CDR3 spans 15 amino acids. V dropped 6 bases and J dropped 3 bases, with 12 bases sitting between them. Here the CDR3 DNA reads TGTGCCAGCAGTCACGGTTCCGACTATAATTCACCCCTCCACTTT. Amino acid sequence: CASSHGSDYNSPLHF.

This rearrangement joins TRBV7-6 to TRBJ2-1; TRBD2 matches at 8 bases. The CDR3 loop spans 18 amino acids. V was pared by 1 base and J by 0 bases, with 8 bases of the junction left unmatched. Germline CDR1 is SGHVS and CDR2 is FNYEAQ. The CDR3 loop reads CASSLGSLAGSSYNEQFF. The CDR3 nucleotides are TGTGCCAGCAGCTTAGGGTCCTTAGCGGGAAGCTCCTACAATGAGCAGTTCTTC.

The chain uses TRBV7-2 and TRBJ1-1; D perhaps matches TRBD1 (6 bases). Germline V gene sequence: CDR1 SGHTA, CDR2 FQGNSA. Trimming removed 5 bases at V and 3 bases at J, with 10 bases between. This CDR3 has 13 amino acids. The CDR3 DNA reads as TGTGCCAGCAGCAATAACAGGGACACTGAAGCTTTCTTT. This codes for CASSNNRDTEAFF.

This clone turned up a few times. The chain couples TRBV11-2 to TRBJ1-5; 9 bases are a match to TRBD1. Trimming took 0 bases from V and 3 from J; bases not matched to a gene: 3. CDR3 length: 16 amino acids. CDR1 and CDR2 from the germline V gene are SGHAT and FQNNGV. The DNA for the CDR3 is TGTGCCAGCAGCTTAGAGGGGACAGGGTACAATCAGCCCCAGCATTTT. Its protein is CASSLEGTGYNQPQHF.

V usage is TRBV30 and J usage is TRBJ1-6; D is uncertain. Germline values: CDR1 GTSNPN, CDR2 SVGIG (reference sequence). The CDR3 is 14 amino acids. V dropped 5 bases and J dropped 9 bases, with 17 bases sitting between them. The CDR3 region is CAWHEGGRGSPLHF. The CDR3 DNA follows: TGTGCCTGGCACGAAGGAGGTCGGGGTTCACCCCTCCACTTT.